The clone carrying this T cell receptor (beta chain) came up many times. Its target is not known. CDR3 size: 14 residues. J was trimmed by 3 bases and V by 5 bases; bases with no gene match: 8. The germline gives CDR1 DFQATT, CDR2 SNEGSKA (reference sequence). This record belongs to a study of T cells after yellow fever vaccination. Overall study findings and caveats: Most clones from primary vaccination were detected again post-booster (96% CD4, roughly 90% CD8).

MiXCR, applied by TCRdb to the 5' RACE reads, yields one record per CDR3 protein. Of roughly 120,000 distinct CDR3 sequences listed, roughly 8.4% are singletons. This chain uses TRBV20-1 with TRBJ2-3; TRBD2 matches at 7 bases. Sequencing was performed on CD8+ T cells sorted from PBMCs, taken 45 days after the yellow fever booster vaccination. This receptor was identified in a man aged 30 to 45 who received the YFV17D yellow fever vaccine. CDR3 loop: CSAGMAGETDTQYF. The CDR3 DNA reads TGCAGTGCTGGAATGGCGGGAGAAACAGATACGCAGTATTTT.